Shown below are 16 T cell receptor beta chains from a single sample sequenced in a study of Ad26.COV2.S vaccination and SARS-CoV-2 variants. Treatment meaning: roughly 20 received Ad26.COV2.S at low or high dose, single or two shots; a few received placebo; per-sample allocation not given. Day 63 after the first vaccine or placebo injection was the time point for sampling. Here immunoSEQ multiplex PCR was the method, and the copy in TCRdb shows in-frame clones only, minus some. The data show about 400,000 clones, with approximately 87% seen just once and 3.5% to 4% held by the top ten. The specimen was peripheral blood, collected in a trial of Ad26.COV2.S vaccine versus placebo. The source is a person aged 18-65 years who received the Ad26.COV2.S COVID-19 vaccine or a placebo.

The chain couples TRBV11-2 to TRBJ2-7; D unclear. This CDR3 comprises 15 residues. Germline V CDR1 and CDR2: SGHAT, FQNNGV. V shed 5 bases and J shed 6 bases, with 20 bases lying between them. The CDR3 protein is CASSPPGRIGFEQYF. The CDR3, as DNA: TGTGCCAGCAGCCCACCCGGTAGGATTGGATTCGAGCAGTACTTC.

The chain carries TRBV19 and TRBJ2-1, with unresolved D. V shed 3 bases and J shed 0 bases, with 12 bases lying between them. The CDR3 is 16 amino acids. In germline, CDR1 is LNHDA, CDR2 SQIVND (reference sequence). The CDR3 nucleotides are TGTGCCAGTAGTATTGGGCAGGCGAGCTCCTACAATGAGCAGTTCTTC. Amino acids: CASSIGQASSYNEQFF.

CDR3 DNA sequence: TGTGCCAGCAGCGCAGGACAGGGCTATGGCTACACCTTC. It specifies CASSAGQGYGYTF. The J gene is TRBJ1-2, the V gene TRBV11-3, with TRBD1 matching over 8 bases. V lost 5 bases to trimming and J lost 4 bases; unmatched junction nucleotides: 3. The V gene's germline CDR1 is SGHNT and CDR2 YENEEA. This CDR3 contains 13 residues.

This chain joins TRBV30 and TRBJ1-3; D gene ambiguous. Germline V gene lookup returns CDR1 GTSNPN and CDR2 SVGIG (reference sequence). The V end lost 3 bases, the J end lost 2 bases, and 5 bases lay between the germline ends. The CDR3 sequence is 12 residues long. Here the CDR3 reads CAWRGPGNTIYF. The CDR3 DNA reads as TGTGCCTGGAGGGGTCCTGGAAACACCATATATTTT.

The J gene is TRBJ2-2, the V gene TRBV6-2 or TRBV6-3; 8 bases map to TRBD2. CDR3 length: 19 amino acids. Germline trimming cut 6 bases from V and 3 bases from J; bases unmatched to any gene: 18. Per germline, CDR1 MNHEY and CDR2 SVGEGT. CDR3 DNA sequence: TGTGCCAGCAGCCTGGCCGGACTAGCTAGGTCAATCGACACCGGGGAGCTGTTTTTT. This encodes CASSLAGLARSIDTGELFF.

This clone appeared once. This chain joins TRBV19 and TRBJ2-7; 8 positions match TRBD1. CDR3 size: 15 residues. Losses at the gene ends were 5 bases for V and 0 bases for J; bases not matched to a gene: 6. The germline V gene has CDR1 LNHDA and CDR2 SQIVND (reference sequence). The CDR3 is CASSQNRGSSYEQYF. The CDR3 DNA follows: TGTGCCAGTAGTCAGAACAGGGGGAGCTCCTACGAGCAGTACTTC.

The gene calls are TRBV13 and TRBJ1-2; 12 bases line up with TRBD1. Germline CDR1 reads PRHDT; CDR2 reads FYEKMQ (reference sequence). This CDR3 contains 17 residues. J gave up 1 base and V 5 bases, and 8 bases lay outside the gene matches. CDR3 DNA sequence: TGTGCCAGCAGCCCCGGGACAGGGGGCGTGTATAACTATGGCTACACCTTC. Its protein product is CASSPGTGGVYNYGYTF.

This chain connects TRBV29-1 to TRBJ1-1; weak D call: TRBD1 (6 bases). Germline CDR1 reads SQVTM; CDR2 reads ANQGSEA. The CDR3 contains 14 residues. Trimming removed 2 bases at V and 3 bases at J, with 13 bases between. CDR3 amino acids: CSVETRDTDTEAFF. The CDR3 nucleotides are TGCAGCGTTGAAACCCGGGACACCGACACTGAAGCTTTCTTT. Combining the CDR3 with reference TRBV29-1 and TRBJ1-1 gives the whole variable domain SAVISQKPSRDICQRGTSLTIQCQVDSQVTMMFWYRQQPGQSLTLIATANQGSEATYESGFVIDKFPISRPNLTFSTLTVSNMSPEDSSIYLCSVETRDTDTEAFFGQGTRLTVV.

As to this clone: The sample carries other DNA sequences with the same CDR3. This chain connects TRBV5-1 to TRBJ2-7, with TRBD1 as a possible D gene (7 bases). V lost 4 bases and J 3 bases, leaving 11 bases between the germline ends. The germline gives CDR1 SGHRS, CDR2 YFSETQ. The CDR3 loop spans 13 amino acids. CDR3 sequence: CASSAGTDYEQYF. For the CDR3, the DNA is TGCGCCAGCAGCGCGGGGACAGACTACGAGCAGTACTTC.

This chain connects TRBV5-1 to TRBJ2-3; 10 bases line up with TRBD1. CDR1 is SGHRS and CDR2 is YFSETQ in the germline V gene. The V segment lost 4 bases and the J segment 4 bases; nucleotides outside the gene matches: 9. The CDR3 length is 16 residues. CDR3 nucleotide sequence: TGCGCCAGCAGCGTAATCCGGGACAGGGGCTCAGATACGCAGTATTTT. Its translation: CASSVIRDRGSDTQYF.

The V gene is TRBV6-5, the J gene TRBJ1-1, with D perhaps TRBD1 (5 bases). The V end lost 2 bases, the J end lost 2 bases, and 9 bases lay between the germline ends. The CDR3 sequence is 14 residues long. CDR1 and CDR2 from the germline V gene are MNHEY and SVGAGI. CDR3 protein: CASSYRQTNTEAFF. The CDR3 DNA reads as TGTGCCAGCAGTTACAGACAGACTAACACTGAAGCTTTCTTT.

This clone appeared once. The V and J genes are TRBV6-2 or TRBV6-3 and TRBJ2-7, with D tentatively TRBD2 (6 bases). Trimming removed 2 bases at V and 3 bases at J, with 8 bases between. The CDR3 has 13 residues. Germline V gene data show CDR1 as MNHEY and CDR2 as SVGEGT. CDR3 residues: CASSYPTSYEQYF. The DNA of the CDR3 is TGTGCCAGCAGTTACCCGACTAGCTACGAGCAGTACTTC.

The rearrangement joins TRBV3-1 (or the pseudogene TRBV3-2) to TRBJ2-7; D ambiguous. The CDR3 length is 14 residues. Germline assignment: CDR1 LGHDT and CDR2 YNNKEL (reference sequence). The V end was cut by 4 bases, the J end by 0 bases, with 10 bases between. The CDR3 spells CASSRVRDSYEQYF. DNA of the CDR3: TGTGCCAGCAGCCGTGTTAGGGACTCCTACGAGCAGTACTTC.

The chain carries TRBV3-1 (or the pseudogene TRBV3-2) and TRBJ2-7; 12 nucleotides align to TRBD1. The J segment lost 10 bases and the V segment lost 5 bases, leaving 3 bases of the junction unmatched. The germline gives CDR1 LGHDT, CDR2 YNNKEL (reference sequence). The CDR3 contains 12 residues. The CDR3 region is CASSGTGGVQYF. Here the CDR3 DNA reads TGTGCCAGCAGCGGGACAGGGGGCGTACAGTACTTC.

This clone was recorded a few times. The chain recombines TRBV28 with TRBJ2-3; 8 bases align to TRBD1. Germline V gives CDR1 MDHEN, CDR2 SYDVKM. V shed 5 bases, J shed 1 base, and the junction held 20 bases outside the gene matches. The CDR3 totals 20 residues. The CDR3 reads CASSKGTGFLYGGGTDTQYF. Here the CDR3 DNA reads TGTGCCAGCAGTAAAGGGACAGGATTCTTGTATGGTGGTGGCACAGATACGCAGTATTTT.

The chain uses TRBV7-9 and TRBJ2-7, with 8 bases matching TRBD2. Per the germline V gene, CDR1 is SEHNR and CDR2 is FQNEAQ (reference sequence). This CDR3 is built from 17 residues. V shed 1 base, J shed 4 bases, and the junction held 12 bases outside the gene matches. As DNA, the CDR3 is TGTGCCAGCAGCTTAGATTCGGGGGGGACACGGGCTTACGAGCAGTACTTC. Encoded protein: CASSLDSGGTRAYEQYF.